These T cell receptor beta chains were read from a single sample in a study of identical twins. MiXCR was run by TCRdb on the 5' RACE reads, yielding one entry per CDR3 protein. Of some 900,000 distinct CDR3 sequences in the sample, 10% to 15% were seen once. These data also formed part of another study, on yellow fever vaccine responses in identical twins.

Sample: PBMCs. Receptors originate from a woman aged 18 to 35 in good health. The CDR3 runs from the conserved cysteine through the conserved F or W. Each record gives: V gene, D gene, J gene, clone size, CDR3 protein, CDR3 DNA. The D gene is left open where the match is weak. Clone size is shown for a subset of rows, as once, few, many or a class of expanded clone.

V gene: TRBV5-6; D gene: -; J gene: TRBJ1-1; clone size: few; CDR3 protein: CASSLARRLSPAGLTEAFF; CDR3 DNA: TGTGCCAGCAGCTTGGCCCGACGGCTCTCCCCGGCTGGTCTCACTGAAGCTTTCTTT
V gene: TRBV2; D gene: -; J gene: TRBJ1-6; clone size: few; CDR3 protein: CATGETADNSPLHF; CDR3 DNA: TGTGCCACCGGGGAGACAGCTGATAATTCACCCCTCCACTTT
V gene: TRBV7-2; D gene: TRBD2; J gene: TRBJ2-1; clone size: -; CDR3 protein: CASRPPGLGHNEQFF; CDR3 DNA: TGTGCCAGCAGACCTCCGGGACTAGGCCACAATGAGCAGTTCTTC
V gene: TRBV20-1; D gene: -; J gene: TRBJ2-1; clone size: few; CDR3 protein: CSARLPSSYNEQFF; CDR3 DNA: TGCAGTGCTAGACTCCCTAGCTCCTACAATGAGCAGTTCTTC
V gene: TRBV24-1; D gene: -; J gene: TRBJ1-6; clone size: few; CDR3 protein: CATSDPREYNSPLHF; CDR3 DNA: TGTGCCACCAGTGACCCCCGGGAGTATAATTCACCCCTCCACTTT
V gene: TRBV5-6; D gene: -; J gene: TRBJ2-3; clone size: -; CDR3 protein: CASSFVRERDTQYF; CDR3 DNA: TGTGCCAGCAGCTTTGTCAGGGAAAGAGATACGCAGTATTTT
V gene: TRBV9; D gene: -; J gene: TRBJ2-2; clone size: -; CDR3 protein: CASSPGTLSTNTGELFF; CDR3 DNA: TGTGCCAGCAGCCCCGGGACACTAAGCACGAACACCGGGGAGCTGTTTTTT
V gene: TRBV24-1; D gene: TRBD1; J gene: TRBJ1-1; clone size: many; CDR3 protein: CATSSSGTVNTEAFF; CDR3 DNA: TGTGCCACCAGTAGTTCCGGGACAGTAAACACTGAAGCTTTCTTT
V gene: TRBV12-3/TRBV12-4; D gene: -; J gene: TRBJ1-2; clone size: many; CDR3 protein: CASSQTTGNYGYTF; CDR3 DNA: TGTGCCAGCAGTCAGACCACAGGGAACTATGGCTACACCTTC
V gene: TRBV5-1; D gene: -; J gene: TRBJ1-1; clone size: -; CDR3 protein: CASSLEGRLNTEAFF; CDR3 DNA: TGCGCCAGCAGCCTGGAGGGGAGGTTGAACACTGAAGCTTTCTTT
V gene: TRBV20-1; D gene: -; J gene: TRBJ2-7; clone size: few; CDR3 protein: CSATRDPNEQYF; CDR3 DNA: TGCAGTGCTACCCGGGACCCAAACGAGCAGTACTTC
V gene: TRBV3-1; D gene: -; J gene: TRBJ1-5; clone size: many; CDR3 protein: CASSQGTGYSNQPQHF; CDR3 DNA: TGTGCCAGCAGCCAAGGGACGGGCTATAGCAATCAGCCCCAGCATTTT
V gene: TRBV20-1; D gene: -; J gene: TRBJ2-1; clone size: -; CDR3 protein: CSVRVPKSYNEQFF; CDR3 DNA: TGCAGTGTCAGAGTACCGAAGTCCTACAATGAGCAGTTCTTC
V gene: TRBV2; D gene: -; J gene: TRBJ2-1; clone size: -; CDR3 protein: CASSALGFYLYNEQFF; CDR3 DNA: TGTGCCAGCAGTGCCCTGGGGTTTTACCTTTACAATGAGCAGTTCTTC
V gene: TRBV2; D gene: -; J gene: TRBJ1-5; clone size: -; CDR3 protein: CASDYRVNQPQHF; CDR3 DNA: TGTGCCAGCGATTACAGGGTTAATCAGCCCCAGCATTTT
V gene: TRBV24-1; D gene: -; J gene: TRBJ2-4; clone size: many; CDR3 protein: CATSDAAAKNIQYF; CDR3 DNA: TGTGCCACCAGTGATGCCGCTGCCAAAAACATTCAGTACTTC
V gene: TRBV5-1; D gene: TRBD2; J gene: TRBJ2-1; clone size: few; CDR3 protein: CASSLLADYYNEQFF; CDR3 DNA: TGCGCCAGCAGCTTGCTAGCGGACTACTACAATGAGCAGTTCTTC
V gene: TRBV20-1; D gene: TRBD2; J gene: TRBJ2-5; clone size: few; CDR3 protein: CSVPESGRHQETQYF; CDR3 DNA: TGCAGTGTCCCTGAAAGCGGGAGACATCAAGAGACCCAGTACTTC
V gene: TRBV6-1; D gene: -; J gene: TRBJ2-7; clone size: few; CDR3 protein: CASRFREGPNSYEQYF; CDR3 DNA: TGTGCCAGCAGGTTCCGAGAGGGACCTAACTCCTACGAGCAGTACTTC
V gene: TRBV27; D gene: -; J gene: TRBJ1-1; clone size: few; CDR3 protein: CAAGYLNTEAFF; CDR3 DNA: TGTGCCGCGGGGTACCTGAACACTGAAGCTTTCTTT
V gene: TRBV29-1; D gene: -; J gene: TRBJ1-2; clone size: many; CDR3 protein: CSVDSAGYTF; CDR3 DNA: TGCAGCGTTGATAGCGCTGGCTACACCTTC
V gene: TRBV7-2; D gene: TRBD1; J gene: TRBJ1-6; clone size: -; CDR3 protein: CASSLQGTGGSPLHF; CDR3 DNA: TGTGCCAGCAGCTTACAAGGGACAGGGGGCTCACCCCTCCACTTT
V gene: TRBV20-1; D gene: -; J gene: TRBJ1-1; clone size: few; CDR3 protein: CSGKGPMNTEAFF; CDR3 DNA: TGCAGTGGCAAGGGACCGATGAACACTGAAGCTTTCTTT
V gene: TRBV7-8; D gene: -; J gene: TRBJ1-4; clone size: few; CDR3 protein: CASSPWVPKGEKLFF; CDR3 DNA: TGTGCCAGCAGCCCGTGGGTCCCTAAGGGTGAAAAACTGTTTTTT
V gene: TRBV27; D gene: -; J gene: TRBJ2-7; clone size: -; CDR3 protein: CASSGMDGGRFYEQYF; CDR3 DNA: TGTGCCAGCAGTGGAATGGACGGCGGTCGGTTCTACGAGCAGTACTTC
V gene: TRBV28; D gene: TRBD1; J gene: TRBJ2-7; clone size: -; CDR3 protein: CASSPGTGGGYEQYF; CDR3 DNA: TGTGCCAGCAGTCCCGGGACAGGTGGTGGGTACGAGCAGTACTTC
V gene: TRBV5-6; D gene: -; J gene: TRBJ1-2; clone size: -; CDR3 protein: CASSPWGQGYGYTF; CDR3 DNA: TGTGCCAGCAGCCCCTGGGGGCAGGGTTATGGCTACACCTTC
V gene: TRBV4-1; D gene: -; J gene: TRBJ2-3; clone size: many; CDR3 protein: CASSQDRSGRTDTQYF; CDR3 DNA: TGCGCCAGCAGCCAAGATAGATCAGGTCGCACAGATACGCAGTATTTT
V gene: TRBV6-5; D gene: -; J gene: TRBJ2-1; clone size: -; CDR3 protein: CASSYGGVYNEQFF; CDR3 DNA: TGTGCCAGCAGTTACGGGGGAGTTTACAATGAGCAGTTCTTC
V gene: TRBV9; D gene: -; J gene: TRBJ2-5; clone size: -; CDR3 protein: CASSDVTSWETQYF; CDR3 DNA: TGTGCCAGCAGCGACGTTACTAGTTGGGAGACCCAGTACTTC
V gene: TRBV6-1; D gene: -; J gene: TRBJ2-3; clone size: few; CDR3 protein: CASSDGDPGGFRDTQYF; CDR3 DNA: TGTGCCAGCAGTGATGGGGACCCAGGTGGTTTCAGAGATACGCAGTATTTT